This T cell receptor beta chain was sequenced in a study of cytomegalovirus exposure and HLA in healthy donors. Study-level findings and limits: In a later analysis, productive TCRs from donors in an Asian-associated ancestry cluster reportedly carried fewer N-insertions than the cohort mean. Per a later analysis, HLA-associated TCR beta chains showed more clonal expansion than other, equally common TCR beta chains. Associated with cytomegalovirus, according to the listing, were about 160 TCR beta chains.

Turning to this clone: Its antigen is as yet unknown.

PCR primers comprised 60 Vbeta and 13 Jbeta primers. Libraries were prepared by immunoSEQ multiplex PCR; TCRdb keeps only in-frame clonotypes and omits some of them. The sample lists approximately 100,000 clones, roughly four fifths occurring once. With V trimmed by 0 bases and J by 1 base, 7 bases remained unmatched. CDR3 size: 17 residues. From germline, CDR1 is MGHRA and CDR2 YSYEKL. This TCR was recovered from a male donor in good health and CMV-seropositive. The V call is TRBV4-1, the J call TRBJ1-1; 8 bases are a match to TRBD1. Sequencing used PBMCs. The CDR3 reads CASSQDPQGVTNTEAFF. In nucleotides, the CDR3 is TGCGCCAGCAGCCAAGATCCACAGGGGGTAACGAACACTGAAGCTTTCTTT.